This T cell receptor beta chain was sequenced during a study of T cell responses to AZD1222 COVID-19 vaccine. Study conclusions and caveats: With dominance at 160-218 and 743-854, vaccine-associated CD4 TCRs spanned spike. The reported proportion of spike-specific TCRs targeting unmutated variant regions was nearly half.

Sequencing was performed with immunoSEQ multiplex PCR; in TCRdb, only in-frame clones are kept and a portion is missing. The repertoire consists of over 50,000 clones, with 81% occurring once and the leading ten covering approximately 25%. The V end was cut by 2 bases, the J end by 3 bases, with 16 bases between. This CDR3 has 16 residues. Looked up from germline, CDR1 is SGDLS and CDR2 is YYNGEE. Points on this clone: Its specificity is not known.

Source: peripheral blood, taken 28 days after the second AZD1222 dose. The gene calls are TRBV9 and TRBJ2-3, with D possibly matching TRBD2 (6 bases). The sequence came from an adult who received the AZD1222 COVID-19 vaccine. CDR3 residues: CASSVRSGTGTDTQYF. The CDR3 DNA follows: TGTGCCAGCAGCGTTAGAAGTGGGACTGGGACAGATACGCAGTATTTT.